These T cell receptor beta chains were read from a single sample in a study of shared clonotypes between healthy human individuals. Here immunoSEQ multiplex PCR was the method, and the copy in TCRdb shows in-frame clones only, minus some. The sample lists about 2.1 million clones, 80% to 95% seen once, with approximately 1.7% in the top ten. Sequencing input: naive CD8+ T cells from PBMCs. These receptors all stem from a man aged 18 to 29 in good health. Some clones in this sample may be carry-over from other donors' samples. Both conserved end residues are part of each CDR3. The order of the fields is J gene, D gene, clone size, V gene, CDR3 DNA, CDR3 protein. A D gene is named only where the DNA matches it firmly. The size of a clone is reported for some rows only, either as once, few or many, or as a class for expanded clones.

>TRBJ2-5|-|-|TRBV11-2
TGTGCCAGCAGCTTGGGCCAGATCCAGACGGAGACCCAGTACTTC
CASSLGQIQTETQYF
>TRBJ2-7|-|-|TRBV10-3
TGTGCCATCAGTGCCCCCAACTACGAGCAGTACTTC
CAISAPNYEQYF
>TRBJ2-1|-|once|TRBV4-2
TGTGCCAGCAGCCATCAAGCGCACAATGAGCAGTTCTTC
CASSHQAHNEQFF
>TRBJ1-1|-|-|TRBV6-9
TGTGCCAGCAGTTATCCTGTACGGCGGACGGAGGGATGGGCTTTCTTT
CASSYPVRRTEGWAFF
>TRBJ2-5|-|-|TRBV6-1
TGTGCCAGCAGCCCTACTAGAAAAGAGACCCAGTACTTC
CASSPTRKETQYF
>TRBJ2-1|TRBD2|-|TRBV28
TGTGCCAGCAGTACTGGACTAGCCGGACAGAATGAGCAGTTCTTC
CASSTGLAGQNEQFF
>TRBJ2-7|TRBD2|-|TRBV11-3
TGTGCCAGCAGCTTAGTTTGGCGGGAGTTAGGGGAGCAGTACTTC
CASSLVWRELGEQYF
>TRBJ2-5|TRBD1|-|TRBV7-3
TGTGCCAGCAGCTTACGGGACAGGGGTGATGGAGAGACCCAGTACTTC
CASSLRDRGDGETQYF
>TRBJ2-7|-|-|TRBV6-1
TGTGCCAGCGCGTATTTAAAGTCGGACGAGCAGTACTTC
CASAYLKSDEQYF
>TRBJ1-5|-|-|TRBV5-5
TGTGCCAGCAGCCCCCGCCCGGATAGCAATCAGCCCCAGCATTTT
CASSPRPDSNQPQHF
>TRBJ1-1|TRBD1|-|TRBV15
TGTGCCACCAGCGTAACGGGACAGGGCCTTGAAGCTTTCTTT
CATSVTGQGLEAFF
>TRBJ2-7|-|-|TRBV27
TGTGCCAGCAGTCCATCCCCCCCAGCCTCCTACGAGCAGTACTTC
CASSPSPPASYEQYF
>TRBJ2-3|-|once|TRBV7-2
TGTGCCAGCAGCTCCCTCGGAGCGGGCCCAGATACGCAGTATTTT
CASSSLGAGPDTQYF
>TRBJ2-7|-|-|TRBV5-1
TGCGCCAGCGCCCCGGACGGTAGCTCCTACGAGCAGTACTTC
CASAPDGSSYEQYF
>TRBJ1-1|-|-|TRBV25-1
TGTGCCAGCAAGCCTGGCAGCTGGAACACTGAAGCTTTCTTT
CASKPGSWNTEAFF
>TRBJ1-5|TRBD1|few|TRBV28
TGTGCCAGCAGTTCCGGGACAGGGGTTCAGCCCCAGCATTTT
CASSSGTGVQPQHF
>TRBJ2-1|-|-|TRBV7-9
TGTGCCAGCAGCCGACACAACTCCTACAATGAGCAGTTCTTC
CASSRHNSYNEQFF
>TRBJ2-5|TRBD1|-|TRBV19
TGTGCCAGTAGTCCATCGGGACAGGGGGAAGAGACCCAGTACTTC
CASSPSGQGEETQYF